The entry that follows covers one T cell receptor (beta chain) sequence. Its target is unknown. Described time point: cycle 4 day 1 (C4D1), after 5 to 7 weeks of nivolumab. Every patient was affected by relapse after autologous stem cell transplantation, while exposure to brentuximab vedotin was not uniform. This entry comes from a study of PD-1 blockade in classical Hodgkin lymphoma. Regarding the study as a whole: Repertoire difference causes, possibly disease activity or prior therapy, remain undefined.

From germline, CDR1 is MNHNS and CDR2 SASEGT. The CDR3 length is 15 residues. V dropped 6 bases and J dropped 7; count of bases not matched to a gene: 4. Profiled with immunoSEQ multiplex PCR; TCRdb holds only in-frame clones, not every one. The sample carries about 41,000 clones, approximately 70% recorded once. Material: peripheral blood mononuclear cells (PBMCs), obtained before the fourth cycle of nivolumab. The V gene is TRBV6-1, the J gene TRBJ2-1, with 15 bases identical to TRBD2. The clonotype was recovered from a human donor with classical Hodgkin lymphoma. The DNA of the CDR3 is TGTGCCAGCAGAATTGGACTAGCGGGGGGGAATGAGCAGTTCTTC. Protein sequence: CASRIGLAGGNEQFF.